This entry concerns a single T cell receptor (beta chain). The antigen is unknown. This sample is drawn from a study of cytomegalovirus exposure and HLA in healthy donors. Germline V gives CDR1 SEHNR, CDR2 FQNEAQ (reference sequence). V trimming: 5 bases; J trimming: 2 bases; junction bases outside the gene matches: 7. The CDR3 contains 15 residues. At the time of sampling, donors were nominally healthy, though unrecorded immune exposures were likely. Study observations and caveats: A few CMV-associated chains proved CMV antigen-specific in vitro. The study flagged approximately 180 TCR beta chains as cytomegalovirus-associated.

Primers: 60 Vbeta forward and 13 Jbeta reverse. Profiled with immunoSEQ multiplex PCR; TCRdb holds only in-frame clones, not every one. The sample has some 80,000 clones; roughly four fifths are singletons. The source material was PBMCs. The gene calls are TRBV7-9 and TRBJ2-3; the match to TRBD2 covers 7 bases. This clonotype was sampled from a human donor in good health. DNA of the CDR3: TGTGCCAGCAGCGTGACGGGACTATTCACAGATACGCAGTATTTT. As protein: CASSVTGLFTDTQYF.